Listed below are T cell receptor beta chains from one sample, sequenced in a study of cytomegalovirus exposure and HLA in healthy donors. Only in-frame clones appear in the TCRdb table, and some are missing; sequencing was by immunoSEQ multiplex PCR. Counted here are 120,000 to 150,000 clones, roughly three quarters occurring once; the ten biggest clones make up around 3%. Sequencing was done on a sample of PBMCs. All receptors come from a female donor in good health and CMV-seronegative. CDR3s include the opening cysteine and the closing phenylalanine or tryptophan. A D gene is named only where the DNA matches it firmly.

v_call	j_call	d_call	cdr3_aa
TRBV6-5	TRBJ2-5	-	CASRKRPGETQYF
TRBV6-6	TRBJ1-1	-	CASSRTGGDTEAFF
TRBV19	TRBJ2-2	TRBD1	CASRLPHRGTGELFF
TRBV13	TRBJ1-2	-	CASSLWGTGYGYTF
TRBV6-6	TRBJ2-2	-	CAVQLPPDVFF
TRBV5-1	TRBJ2-7	TRBD1	CASSRSGQGPRDEQYF
TRBV27	TRBJ2-1	-	CASSLSQGFRIGEQFF
TRBV7-9	TRBJ2-4	-	CASSLEGVAHIQYF
TRBV27	TRBJ1-1	-	CASRPSAVGARTEAFF
TRBV7-9	TRBJ1-3	-	CASRMGSSGNTIYF
TRBV5-1	TRBJ1-6	TRBD1	CASSQQGNNSPLHF
TRBV5-6	TRBJ2-2	-	CASSLVMRPTGELFF
TRBV9	TRBJ2-5	-	CASSVAGNSQETQYF
TRBV6-5	TRBJ2-7	TRBD2	CASSYRGVPYEQYF
TRBV7-2	-	TRBD2	CASSFGGGEQYF
TRBV4-3	TRBJ2-7	TRBD1	CASSQGSRGHRREQYF
TRBV7-3	TRBJ2-7	TRBD2	CASSLSAGENYEQYF
TRBV6-5	TRBJ1-1	-	CASSYWGGREAFF
TRBV28	TRBJ2-5	TRBD1	CASTRDRGGQETQYF
TRBV7-2	TRBJ2-5	-	CASSFDRKETQYF
TRBV4-3	TRBJ1-5	-	CASSQGRLAPQHF
TRBV29-1	TRBJ1-2	TRBD1	CSVWTGDGYTF
TRBV29-1	TRBJ2-1	TRBD2	CSALPGTSSPEQFF
TRBV30	TRBJ1-1	-	CAWKTLNTEAFF
TRBV5-1	TRBJ2-1	TRBD2	CASSAGLAGGDEQFF
TRBV7-9	TRBJ2-7	TRBD2	CASRGSGGEQYF
TRBV7-2	TRBJ1-5	TRBD1	CASRPRSTGGFNQPQHF
TRBV9	TRBJ2-2	-	CASSVESISGELFF
TRBV5-1	TRBJ2-2	TRBD1	CASLMTGGNTGELFF
TRBV6-6	TRBJ1-2	TRBD1	CASSYDGQGGGYTF
TRBV5-4	TRBJ2-7	TRBD2	CASSLSGGAYEQYF
TRBV6-1	TRBJ1-3	TRBD1	CASSAGTGEYTIYF
TRBV9	TRBJ1-3	-	CASSESGSSGNTIYF
TRBV19	TRBJ1-1	-	CASSLRDYTEAFF
TRBV7-9	TRBJ2-1	TRBD1	CASSRRRDRGLSEQFF
TRBV5-1	TRBJ2-2	-	CASKTVPGDTGELFF
TRBV2	TRBJ2-5	-	CASSVDLRETQYF
TRBV7-9	TRBJ2-7	-	CASSPRRGSEQYF
TRBV6-5	TRBJ1-6	-	CASSLRQVYNSPLHF
TRBV29-1	TRBJ2-5	-	CSVRDGQRAQYF